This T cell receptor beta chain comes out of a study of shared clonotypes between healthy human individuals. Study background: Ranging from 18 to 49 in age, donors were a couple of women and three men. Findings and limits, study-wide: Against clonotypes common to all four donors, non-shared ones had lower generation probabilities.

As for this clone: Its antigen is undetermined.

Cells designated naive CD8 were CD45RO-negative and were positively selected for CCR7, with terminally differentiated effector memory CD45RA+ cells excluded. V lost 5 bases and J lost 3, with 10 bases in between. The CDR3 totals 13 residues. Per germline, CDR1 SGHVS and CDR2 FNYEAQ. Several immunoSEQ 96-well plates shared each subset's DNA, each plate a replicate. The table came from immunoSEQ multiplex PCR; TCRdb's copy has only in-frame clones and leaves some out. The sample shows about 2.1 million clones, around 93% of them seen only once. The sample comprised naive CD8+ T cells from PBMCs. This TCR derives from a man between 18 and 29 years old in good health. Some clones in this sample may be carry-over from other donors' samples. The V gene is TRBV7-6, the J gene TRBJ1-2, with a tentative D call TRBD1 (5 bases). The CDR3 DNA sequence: TGTGCCAGCAGCGAGGGACGCGACTATGGCTACACCTTC. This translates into CASSEGRDYGYTF.